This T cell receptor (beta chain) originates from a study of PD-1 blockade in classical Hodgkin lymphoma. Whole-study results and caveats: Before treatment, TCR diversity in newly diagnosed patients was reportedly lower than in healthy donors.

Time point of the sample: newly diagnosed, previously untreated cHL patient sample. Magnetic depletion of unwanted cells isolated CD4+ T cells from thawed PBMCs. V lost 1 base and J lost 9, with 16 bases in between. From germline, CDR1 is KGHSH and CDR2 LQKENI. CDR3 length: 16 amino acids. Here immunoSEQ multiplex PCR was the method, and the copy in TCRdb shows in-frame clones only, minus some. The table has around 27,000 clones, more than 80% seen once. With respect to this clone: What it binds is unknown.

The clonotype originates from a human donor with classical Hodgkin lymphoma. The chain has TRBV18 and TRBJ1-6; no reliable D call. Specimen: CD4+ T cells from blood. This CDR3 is CASSPLTIRGSSPLHF. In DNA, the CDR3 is TGTGCCAGCTCACCACTTACGATCCGGGGAAGTTCACCCCTCCACTTT.